These 21 T cell receptor beta chains came from one sample sequenced in a study of identical twins. TCRdb passed the 5' RACE reads through MiXCR, listing each CDR3 protein once. Of some 630,000 distinct CDR3 sequences detected, 7.1% appear once; the ten largest clones hold 1.5% to 2%. The same data also contributed to another study, on yellow fever vaccine responses in identical twins.

Sequencing used PBMCs. The receptors were gathered from a woman between 18 and 30 years old in good health.

This clonotype has a count of ten or more. The rearrangement joins TRBV7-6 to TRBJ1-1; TRBD1 matches 7 bases. CDR3 length equals 15 residues. The germline gives CDR1 SGHVS, CDR2 FNYEAQ. After removal of 1 base from V and 7 bases from J, the junction contained 9 bases not matched to a gene. CDR3 sequence reads: CASSLVARGTDEAFF. Written as DNA, the CDR3 is TGTGCCAGCAGCTTAGTAGCGAGAGGGACAGATGAAGCTTTCTTT.

This clonotype has ten or more counts. The CDR3 DNA follows: TGCAGCGTCTGGCCTAGCACAGATACGCAGTATTTT. This codes for CSVWPSTDTQYF. The chain couples TRBV29-1 to TRBJ2-3; D is ambiguous. The CDR3 spans 12 residues. Per the germline V gene, CDR1 is SQVTM and CDR2 is ANQGSEA. The V gene lost 6 bases and the J gene lost 0 bases, with 7 bases spanning the gap.

This clonotype was counted only a few times. The gene calls are TRBV7-2 and TRBJ1-1; D gene ambiguous. The germline V gene has CDR1 SGHTA and CDR2 FQGNSA. CDR3 size: 14 residues. With 4 bases removed from V and 11 bases from J, the gap between germline ends came to 20 bases. The CDR3 protein is CASSSRFTGSLAFF. CDR3 nucleotides: TGTGCCAGCAGCTCCCGCTTCACCGGCAGTTTGGCTTTCTTT.

In this sample, this clonotype turned up many times. The chain recombines TRBV6-5 with TRBJ2-4; no definite D call. Germline CDR1 and CDR2: MNHEY and SVGAGI. With 8 bases removed from V and 4 bases from J, the gap between germline ends came to 6 bases. The CDR3 extends over 11 amino acids. CDR3 sequence: CASDGKNIQYF. The CDR3 DNA follows: TGTGCCAGCGACGGAAAAAACATTCAGTACTTC.

The chain recombines TRBV6-5 with TRBJ2-5; D might be TRBD1 (5 bases). CDR3 length: 16 amino acids. The V gene lost 0 bases and the J gene lost 2 bases, with 13 bases spanning the gap. Germline CDR1 and CDR2: MNHEY and SVGAGI. CDR3: CASSYSNSPGQETQYF. The CDR3 nucleotides are TGTGCCAGCAGTTACTCCAATTCCCCAGGGCAAGAGACCCAGTACTTC.

There are a few counts of this clonotype. The J gene is TRBJ1-2, the V gene TRBV12-3 or TRBV12-4; D gene unclear. The CDR3 is 13 residues long. Trimming left V 5 bases short and J 8 bases short, with 15 bases between. The CDR3 region is CASSVGEVPGYTF. As DNA, the CDR3 is TGTGCCAGCAGTGTTGGGGAGGTACCGGGCTACACCTTC.

This clonotype showed up just a few times. This rearrangement joins TRBV7-6 to TRBJ2-1; no clear D. The germline V and J ends were trimmed by 4 bases and 1 base, with 11 bases remaining between them. Germline V gives CDR1 SGHVS, CDR2 FNYEAQ. This CDR3 has 15 residues. The CDR3 DNA sequence: TGTGCCAGCAGCTCCGACACGCCTTCCTACAATGAGCAGTTCTTC. Its protein product is CASSSDTPSYNEQFF.

This clonotype was found a few times. The conserved closing phenylalanine or tryptophan is absent in this CDR3, likely reflecting a read error. The rearrangement joins TRBV7-2 to TRBJ2-1; 9 bases are shared with TRBD2. Germline V CDR1 and CDR2: SGHTA, FQGNSA. The CDR3 extends over 15 amino acids. With V trimmed by 7 bases and J by 2 bases, 6 bases remained unmatched. The chain's CDR3 is CASTPGLAAYNEQFL. The CDR3 region has the DNA TGTGCCAGCACCCCGGGACTAGCTGCCTACAATGAGCAGTTCCTC.

This clonotype appeared a few times. The chain recombines TRBV24-1 with TRBJ2-2; no firm D call. The CDR3 totals 13 residues. The germline V gene has CDR1 KGHDR and CDR2 SFDVKD. Trimming shortened V by 6 bases and J by 3 bases, and 7 bases separated the two germline ends. In DNA, the CDR3 is TGTGCCACCAGTTCTTGGGACACCGGGGAGCTGTTTTTT. Protein: CATSSWDTGELFF.

This clonotype was detected only a few times. This chain links TRBV27 with TRBJ2-3; no definite D call. This CDR3 is built from 15 residues. Between the trimmed V and J ends, which lost 0 bases and 1 base, there was a span of 8 bases. Per germline, CDR1 MNHEY and CDR2 SMNVEV (reference sequence). DNA for the CDR3: TGTGCCAGCAGTTTATCGGCTTCGCGCACAGATACGCAGTATTTT. This sequence encodes CASSLSASRTDTQYF.

The chain links TRBV20-1 to TRBJ2-3; D not resolved. The V end was cut by 0 bases, the J end by 10 bases, with 17 bases between. CDR1 and CDR2 (germline): DFQATT, SNEGSKA (reference sequence). The length of the CDR3 is 14 residues. In nucleotides, the CDR3 is TGCAGTGCTAGAGAAACCTCCCTGGGCCGTGCGCAGTATTTT. Amino acid sequence: CSARETSLGRAQYF.

The rearrangement uses TRBV7-9 and TRBJ2-3, with 8 nucleotides matching TRBD1. This CDR3 is 14 amino acids long. Unmatched junction bases numbered 7, after V lost 5 bases and J lost 6 bases. Germline V gene lookup returns CDR1 SEHNR and CDR2 FQNEAQ (reference sequence). The CDR3 reads CASSELTGGDTQYF. CDR3 bases: TGTGCCAGCAGCGAGCTTACAGGGGGTGATACGCAGTATTTT.

The V call is TRBV10-3, the J call TRBJ2-5, with 8 positions matching TRBD2. With V trimmed by 1 base and J by 2 bases, 3 bases remained unmatched. Germline V gene lookup returns CDR1 ENHRY and CDR2 SYGVKD. The CDR3 is 15 amino acids. The CDR3 DNA reads as TGTGCCATCAGTGAGTTACTAGCGGAGCAAGAGACCCAGTACTTC. It codes for CAISELLAEQETQYF.

This clonotype was recorded many times. The genes are TRBV7-9 and TRBJ2-1; possible D gene TRBD2, 5 bases. The CDR3 extends over 12 amino acids. Germline CDR1 reads SEHNR; CDR2 reads FQNEAQ (reference sequence). The V end lost 5 bases, the J end lost 9 bases, and 11 bases lay between the germline ends. The CDR3 is CASSHGVGEQFF. In nucleotides, the CDR3 is TGTGCCAGCAGCCACGGGGTAGGTGAGCAGTTCTTC. The variable domain in full, with the rest retrieved from reference TRBV7-9 and TRBJ2-1, is DTGVSQNPRHKITKRGQNVTFRCDPISEHNRLYWYRQTLGQGPEFLTYFQNEAQLEKSRLLSDRFSAERPKGSFSTLEIQRTEQGDSAMYLCASSHGVGEQFFGPGTRLTVL.

This clonotype was seen a few times. The chain carries TRBV7-8 and TRBJ2-7, with D perhaps assigned TRBD1 or TRBD2 (5 bases each). The V end lost 5 bases, the J end lost 5 bases, and 22 bases lay between the germline ends. Germline CDR1 and CDR2: SGHVS and FQNEAQ. The CDR3 has 16 amino acids. The CDR3 bases are TGTGCCAGCAGCCGACATGGGACGGCGGACGTCCACGAGCAGTACGTC. Protein: CASSRHGTADVHEQYV.

This clonotype was found a few times. The V call is TRBV5-1, the J call TRBJ2-3; no clear D. CDR3 length equals 14 residues. Germline CDR1 and CDR2: SGHRS and YFSETQ. V was trimmed by 6 bases and J by 6 bases, leaving 17 bases between them. The CDR3 loop reads CASIHGTGADTQYF. CDR3 nucleotide sequence: TGCGCCAGCATCCACGGCACGGGTGCGGATACGCAGTATTTT. The whole variable domain, filled in from reference TRBV5-1 and TRBJ2-3, reads KAGVTQTPRYLIKTRGQQVTLSCSPISGHRSVSWYQQTPGQGLQFLFEYFSETQRNKGNFPGRFSGRQFSNSRSEMNVSTLELGDSALYLCASIHGTGADTQYFGPGTRLTVL.

This clonotype came up a few times. J is TRBJ2-2 and V is TRBV6-1, with a weak D call TRBD2 (5 bases). Germline lookup yields CDR1 MNHNS and CDR2 SASEGT. The CDR3 totals 16 residues. Trimming cost V 2 bases and J 6 bases, with 16 bases left between them. The CDR3 spells CASSEKVVLGAGELFF. CDR3 DNA: TGTGCCAGCAGTGAAAAGGTTGTCCTGGGAGCCGGGGAGCTGTTTTTT.

This clonotype occurred a few times. This sequence joins TRBV13 and TRBJ2-1, with no clear D. Trimming removed 5 bases at V and 11 bases at J, with 22 bases between. The CDR3 is 15 residues long. In germline, CDR1 is PRHDT, CDR2 FYEKMQ (reference sequence). CDR3 sequence reads: CASSSRGKFREKQFF. The CDR3 nucleotides read TGTGCCAGCAGCAGCCGTGGGAAGTTTAGAGAGAAGCAGTTCTTC.

This clonotype was seen many times. The chain combines TRBV15 with TRBJ2-1; D may be TRBD2 (5 bases). CDR3 length: 12 residues. Deletions cut 0 bases from V and 13 bases from J, with 10 bases between. CDR1 and CDR2 from the germline V gene are LNHNV and YYDKDF (reference sequence). The CDR3, as DNA: TGTGCCACCAGCAGAGATACGGGATCACAGTTCTTC. Its protein product is CATSRDTGSQFF.

This clonotype was observed a few times. CDR3 residues: CASSRAGAGQETQYF. CDR3 coding DNA: TGCGCCAGCAGCCGGGCGGGGGCTGGCCAAGAGACCCAGTACTTC. The chain has TRBV5-1 and TRBJ2-5; D is perhaps TRBD2 (7 bases). Germline values: CDR1 SGHRS, CDR2 YFSETQ. This CDR3 contains 15 residues. The V end lost 4 bases, the J end lost 1 base, and 14 bases lay between the germline ends.

The sample holds a few counts of this clonotype. The genes are TRBV20-1 and TRBJ2-1; 13 bases are a match to TRBD2. CDR3 length: 13 residues. Per the germline V gene, CDR1 is DFQATT and CDR2 is SNEGSKA (reference sequence). The trim removed 6 bases at V and 7 bases at J, leaving 3 bases unmatched. The CDR3 bases are TGCAGTGCAGGACTAGCGGGAGCTAATGAGCAGTTCTTC. Translating gives CSAGLAGANEQFF.